The 24 T cell receptor beta chains below come from one sample, sequenced in a study of T cell repertoires in cytomegalovirus infection. MiXCR was run by TCRdb on the reads, yielding one entry per CDR3 protein. The repertoire holds tens of thousands of distinct CDR3 sequences, roughly 3.7% seen once, with under 6% in the top ten. Sequenced sample: PBMCs. The receptor set was obtained from a human donor in good health (CMV status not recorded). Some clones in this sample may be carry-over from other donors' samples.

At least ten counts were recorded for this clonotype. V and J are TRBV19 and TRBJ1-1; the D is unclear. Germline assignment: CDR1 LNHDA and CDR2 SQIVND (reference sequence). Trimming took 3 bases from V and 0 from J, leaving 8 bases between them. The CDR3 sequence is 14 residues long. The CDR3 DNA is TGTGCCAGTAGTATTTGGGGTATGAACACTGAAGCTTTCTTT. This sequence encodes CASSIWGMNTEAFF.

This clonotype was picked up many times. The gene calls are TRBV7-2 and TRBJ2-7; D unclear. This CDR3 comprises 15 residues. V gave up 7 bases and J gave up 6 bases, with 22 bases separating them. Germline lookup yields CDR1 SGHTA and CDR2 FQGNSA. Here the CDR3 reads CASTDPAFVSGEQYF. CDR3 sequence (DNA): TGTGCCAGCACCGATCCCGCTTTCGTTTCTGGCGAGCAGTACTTC.

This clonotype has at least ten counts. V gene TRBV5-6 combines with J gene TRBJ2-3; 9 nucleotides agree with TRBD2. Germline assignment: CDR1 SGHDT and CDR2 YYEEEE. V dropped 10 bases and J dropped 4; count of bases not matched to a gene: 13. This CDR3 comprises 15 residues. CDR3 sequence (DNA): TGTGCCTCCCGGAGGCTAGCGGGATCCCCAGATACGCAGTATTTT. This sequence encodes CASRRLAGSPDTQYF.

This clonotype showed up many times. The chain employs TRBV12-3 or TRBV12-4 and TRBJ1-2, with a possible D match to TRBD1 (6 bases). Trimming took off 6 bases at V and 3 bases at J, with 14 bases between the two ends. This CDR3 is 14 amino acids long. The CDR3 DNA reads as TGTGCCAGCAGCTCGACAGGAGGGGACTATGGCTACACCTTC. It yields the protein CASSSTGGDYGYTF.

The table lists this clonotype with many counts. The chain recombines TRBV7-2 with TRBJ2-1; D ambiguous. This CDR3 is built from 15 residues. Between the trimmed V and J ends, which lost 3 bases and 0 bases, there was a span of 9 bases. In germline, CDR1 is SGHTA, CDR2 FQGNSA. The CDR3 nucleotides read TGTGCCAGCAGCTTCGACCAGAGCTCCTACAATGAGCAGTTCTTC. It translates to CASSFDQSSYNEQFF. Full variable domain (rest looked up from reference TRBV7-2 and TRBJ2-1): GAGVSQSPSNKVTEKGKDVELRCDPISGHTALYWYRQSLGQGLEFLIYFQGNSAPDKSGLPSDRFSAERTGGSVSTLTIQRTQQEDSAVYLCASSFDQSSYNEQFFGPGTRLTVL.

This clonotype was found many times. This chain connects TRBV14 to TRBJ2-7, with a weak D call TRBD2 (5 bases). Per the germline V gene, CDR1 is SGHDN and CDR2 is FVKESK. With 0 bases removed from V and 2 bases from J, the gap between germline ends came to 11 bases. This CDR3 spans 15 amino acids. This CDR3 reads CASSQDPGIAYEQYF. The CDR3 DNA sequence: TGTGCCAGCAGCCAAGATCCGGGGATAGCCTACGAGCAGTACTTC.

Many counts were recorded for this clonotype. The rearrangement joins TRBV4-3 to TRBJ2-7; possible D gene TRBD2, 5 bases. This CDR3 region has 15 residues. Trimming removed 0 bases at V and 3 bases at J, with 12 bases between. Germline V CDR1 and CDR2: LGHNA, YSLEER. The CDR3: CASSQEGSGDYEQYF. DNA for the CDR3: TGCGCCAGCAGCCAAGAGGGATCCGGGGACTACGAGCAGTACTTC.

This clonotype was picked up many times. The chain employs TRBV28 and TRBJ2-1, with no clear D. Germline loops: CDR1 MDHEN, CDR2 SYDVKM. V was pared by 2 bases and J by 5 bases, with 10 bases between. CDR3 length: 14 residues. The CDR3 loop is CASSLPPPDNEQFF. The CDR3 nucleotides are TGTGCCAGCAGTTTACCCCCCCCCGACAATGAGCAGTTCTTC.

This clonotype showed up many times. This chain connects TRBV4-1 to TRBJ1-1, with a possible D match to TRBD1 (5 bases). V was cut by 3 bases and J by 10 bases, with 9 bases left in between. This CDR3 region has 11 residues. Germline values: CDR1 MGHRA, CDR2 YSYEKL. CDR3 in amino acids: CASSQGLGAFF. CDR3 coding DNA: TGCGCCAGCAGCCAGGGACTAGGAGCTTTCTTT.

This clonotype was counted ten times or more. The rearrangement links TRBV6-2 or TRBV6-3 to TRBJ2-1; no firm D call. V lost 0 bases and J lost 2, with 5 bases in between. The length of the CDR3 is 14 residues. CDR1 MNHEY and CDR2 SVGEGT come from the germline V gene. The CDR3 bases are TGTGCCAGCAGTTACTCAAGGGCCTACAATGAGCAGTTCTTC. It translates to CASSYSRAYNEQFF.

Ten or more counts support this clonotype. The rearrangement joins TRBV28 to TRBJ2-6, with a tentative D call TRBD1 (5 bases). CDR1 MDHEN and CDR2 SYDVKM come from the germline V gene. This CDR3 has 14 amino acids. With 3 bases removed from V and 2 bases from J, the gap between germline ends came to 5 bases. The CDR3 DNA sequence: TGTGCCAGCAGTTTGACAGCTGGGGCCAACGTCCTGACTTTC. This codes for CASSLTAGANVLTF.

This clonotype was counted at least ten times. The chain joins TRBV5-8 to TRBJ2-3, with a tentative D call TRBD2 (7 bases). Trimming removed 9 bases at V and 8 bases at J, with 19 bases between. The CDR3 is 13 amino acids. Germline CDR1 is SGHTS and CDR2 is YDEGEE. Here the CDR3 DNA reads TGTGCCAAAAGGGGGGGGGCCTTCGCTACGCAGTATTTT. The encoded protein is CAKRGGAFATQYF.

This clonotype was observed many times. J is TRBJ2-1 and V is TRBV6-1; 7 bases are a match to TRBD2. The CDR3 has 14 amino acids. Germline lookup yields CDR1 MNHNS and CDR2 SASEGT. The ends lost 1 base at V and 9 bases at J; junction bases unmatched: 6. The CDR3 is CASSEVGGNSEQFF. The CDR3 bases are TGTGCCAGCAGTGAAGTGGGGGGGAATTCTGAGCAGTTCTTC.

This clonotype was observed many times. V and J are TRBV18 and TRBJ1-6; D remains ambiguous. There are 15 residues in the CDR3. Trimming left V 2 bases short and J 7 bases short, with 12 bases between. Germline assignment: CDR1 KGHSH and CDR2 LQKENI. The CDR3 spells CASSPVTLSNSPLHF. DNA for the CDR3: TGTGCCAGCTCACCAGTTACACTTTCAAATTCACCCCTCCACTTT.

At least ten counts were recorded for this clonotype. The chain recombines TRBV4-3 with TRBJ2-1; D is perhaps TRBD1 (5 bases). Germline-derived CDR1 and CDR2 are LGHNA and YSLEER. The CDR3 is 13 amino acids. Between the trimmed V and J ends, which lost 1 base and 8 bases, there was a span of 9 bases. This CDR3 is CASSQAGWDEQFF. The CDR3 region has the DNA TGCGCCAGCAGCCAAGCAGGGTGGGATGAGCAGTTCTTC.

This clonotype showed up many times. The chain recombines TRBV10-2 with TRBJ2-7; possible D gene TRBD1, 6 bases. Germline V lookup: CDR1 WSHSY, CDR2 SAAADI. The CDR3 contains 16 residues. V shed 4 bases and J shed 6 bases, with 22 bases lying between them. This CDR3 is CASSGDWWQGTGEQYF. DNA for the CDR3: TGCGCCAGCAGTGGAGATTGGTGGCAGGGGACCGGCGAGCAGTACTTC.

This clonotype was found many times. This chain joins TRBV5-1 and TRBJ2-6; unclear D gene. The CDR3 sequence is 14 residues long. Trimming took off 3 bases at V and 0 bases at J, with 4 bases between the two ends. Germline V gene lookup returns CDR1 SGHRS and CDR2 YFSETQ. The CDR3 here is CASSSDSGANVLTF. The CDR3, as DNA: TGCGCCAGCAGCTCGGACTCTGGGGCCAACGTCCTGACTTTC.

This clonotype was recorded many times. This chain links TRBV6-2 or TRBV6-3 with TRBJ2-1, with TRBD2 as a possible D gene (5 bases). Trimming took 8 bases from V and 0 from J, leaving 11 bases between them. The CDR3 runs 14 residues. CDR1 and CDR2 (germline): MNHEY, SVGEGT. The CDR3 DNA sequence: TGTGCCAGCCATACGGGGTACTCCTACAATGAGCAGTTCTTC. Protein sequence: CASHTGYSYNEQFF.

In its sample, this clonotype was seen many times. The chain carries TRBV7-9 and TRBJ2-7; no clear D. From germline, CDR1 is SEHNR and CDR2 FQNEAQ (reference sequence). This CDR3 spans 12 amino acids. V lost 1 base and J lost 1, with 2 bases in between. CDR3 protein: CASSLVSYEQYF. Written as DNA, the CDR3 is TGTGCCAGCAGCTTAGTATCCTACGAGCAGTACTTC. Combining the CDR3 with reference TRBV7-9 and TRBJ2-7 gives the whole variable domain DTGVSQNPRHKITKRGQNVTFRCDPISEHNRLYWYRQTLGQGPEFLTYFQNEAQLEKSRLLSDRFSAERPKGSFSTLEIQRTEQGDSAMYLCASSLVSYEQYFGPGTRLTVT.

This clonotype was recorded many times. The chain recombines TRBV7-2 with TRBJ1-2; 12 bases are a match to TRBD1. With V trimmed by 4 bases and J by 7 bases, 4 bases remained unmatched. The germline V gene has CDR1 SGHTA and CDR2 FQGNSA. This CDR3 is 14 amino acids long. This CDR3 reads CASSWGTGGSGYTF. CDR3 DNA sequence: TGTGCCAGCAGCTGGGGGACAGGGGGCAGTGGCTACACCTTC.

Ten or more counts support this clonotype. V is TRBV5-4 and J is TRBJ2-2; tentative D call: TRBD2 (5 bases). Per germline, CDR1 SGHNT and CDR2 YYREEE (reference sequence). V was clipped by 4 bases and J by 5 bases, with 15 bases between them. The CDR3 loop spans 15 amino acids. This CDR3 is CASSKSGKKTGELFF. The CDR3 DNA reads as TGTGCCAGCAGCAAGTCCGGGAAGAAAACCGGGGAGCTGTTTTTT.

This clonotype was observed at least ten times. This chain joins TRBV11-2 and TRBJ1-2, with a tentative D call TRBD1 (6 bases). Trimming left V 1 base short and J 8 bases short, with 14 bases between. Germline V gene lookup returns CDR1 SGHAT and CDR2 FQNNGV. This CDR3 has 14 residues. In DNA, the CDR3 is TGTGCCAGCAGCTTAGTACGTGGGGGCCGGGGCTACACCTTC. It encodes CASSLVRGGRGYTF.

In its sample, this clonotype was seen many times. The gene calls are TRBV19 and TRBJ1-2, with 7 bases aligning to TRBD1. The CDR3 runs to 13 residues. From germline, CDR1 is LNHDA and CDR2 SQIVND (reference sequence). The J segment lost 5 bases and the V segment lost 2 bases, leaving 2 bases of the junction unmatched. In nucleotides, the CDR3 is TGTGCCAGTAGTATAAACAGGGGATATGGCTACACCTTC. This gives the protein CASSINRGYGYTF.

This clonotype was seen many times. The chain joins TRBV7-2 to TRBJ2-3, with TRBD2 as a possible D gene (9 bases). The CDR3 runs to 17 residues. The V end lost 1 base, the J end lost 4 bases, and 18 bases lay between the germline ends. Germline V gives CDR1 SGHTA, CDR2 FQGNSA. This CDR3 reads CASSLVGRGGQADTQYF. In DNA form, the CDR3 reads TGTGCCAGCAGCTTAGTTGGGCGGGGGGGACAGGCAGATACGCAGTATTTT.